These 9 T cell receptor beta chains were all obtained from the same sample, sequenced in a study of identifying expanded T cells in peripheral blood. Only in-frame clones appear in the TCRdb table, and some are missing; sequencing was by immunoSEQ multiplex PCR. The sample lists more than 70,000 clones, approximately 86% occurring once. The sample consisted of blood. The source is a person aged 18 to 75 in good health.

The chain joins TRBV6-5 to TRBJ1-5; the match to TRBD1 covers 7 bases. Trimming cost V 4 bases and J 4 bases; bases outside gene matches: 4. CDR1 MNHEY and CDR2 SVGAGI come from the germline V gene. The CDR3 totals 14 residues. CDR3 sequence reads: CASSLNRGNQPQHF. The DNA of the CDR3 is TGTGCCAGCAGTTTAAACAGGGGTAATCAGCCCCAGCATTTT.

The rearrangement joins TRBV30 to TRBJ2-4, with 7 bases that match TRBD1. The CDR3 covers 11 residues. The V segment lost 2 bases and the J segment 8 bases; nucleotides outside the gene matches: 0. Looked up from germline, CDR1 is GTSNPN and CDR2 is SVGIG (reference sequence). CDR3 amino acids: CAWSQGDIQYF. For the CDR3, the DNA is TGTGCCTGGAGTCAGGGGGACATTCAGTACTTC.

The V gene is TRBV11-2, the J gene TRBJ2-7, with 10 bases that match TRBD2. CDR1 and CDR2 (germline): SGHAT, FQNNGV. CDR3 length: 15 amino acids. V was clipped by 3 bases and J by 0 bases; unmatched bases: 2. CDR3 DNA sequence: TGTGCCAGCAGCTTTCAGCGGGGGGGCTCCTACGAGCAGTACTTC. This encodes CASSFQRGGSYEQYF.

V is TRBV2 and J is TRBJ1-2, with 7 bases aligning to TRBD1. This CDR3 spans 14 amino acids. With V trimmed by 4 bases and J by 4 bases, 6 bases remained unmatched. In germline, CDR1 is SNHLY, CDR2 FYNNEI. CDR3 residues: CASSGQGGIYGYTF. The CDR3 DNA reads TGTGCCAGCAGTGGACAGGGAGGGATCTATGGCTACACCTTC. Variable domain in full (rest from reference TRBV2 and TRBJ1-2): EPEVTQTPSHQVTQMGQEVILRCVPISNHLYFYWYRQILGQKVEFLVSFYNNEISEKSEIFDDQFSVERPDGSNFTLKIRSTKLEDSAMYFCASSGQGGIYGYTFGSGTRLTVV.

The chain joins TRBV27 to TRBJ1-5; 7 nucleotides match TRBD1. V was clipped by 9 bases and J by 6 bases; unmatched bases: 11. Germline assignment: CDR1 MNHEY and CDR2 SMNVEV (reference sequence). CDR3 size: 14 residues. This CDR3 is CASSNRGPSQPQHF. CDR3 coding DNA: TGTGCCAGTTCAAACAGGGGACCGAGTCAGCCCCAGCATTTT.

Here the CDR3 reads CASSLIPYRDTDDEQYF. In DNA form, the CDR3 reads TGTGCCAGCAGCTTAATCCCCTACCGGGACACGGACGACGAGCAGTACTTC. V and J are TRBV7-2 and TRBJ2-7; a weak D match, TRBD1 (6 bases). V gave up 2 bases and J gave up 5 bases, with 22 bases separating them. The CDR3 is made up of 17 amino acids. Per the germline V gene, CDR1 is SGHTA and CDR2 is FQGNSA.

The CDR3 region is CSVAKGGDQPQHF. DNA for the CDR3: TGCAGCGTCGCTAAGGGTGGGGATCAGCCCCAGCATTTT. The chain is built from TRBV29-1 and TRBJ1-5, with D hard to call. The V gene lost 6 bases and the J gene lost 5 bases, with 14 bases spanning the gap. Germline CDR1 SQVTM, CDR2 ANQGSEA. The CDR3 sequence is 13 residues long.

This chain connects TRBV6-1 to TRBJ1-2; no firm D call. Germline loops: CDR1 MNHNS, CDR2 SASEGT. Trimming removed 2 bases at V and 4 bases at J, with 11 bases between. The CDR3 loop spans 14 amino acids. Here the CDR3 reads CASSELGRVYGYTF. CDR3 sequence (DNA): TGTGCCAGCAGTGAATTAGGCAGAGTCTATGGCTACACCTTC.

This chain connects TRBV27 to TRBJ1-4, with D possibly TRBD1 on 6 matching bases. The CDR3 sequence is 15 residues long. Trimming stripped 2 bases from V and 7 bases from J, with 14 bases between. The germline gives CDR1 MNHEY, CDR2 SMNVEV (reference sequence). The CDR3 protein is CASSLRGGSGEKLFF. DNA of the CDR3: TGTGCCAGCAGTTTAAGGGGGGGGAGTGGTGAAAAACTGTTTTTT.